This passage covers 9 T cell receptor beta chains from one sample sequenced in a study of T cell repertoires in cytomegalovirus infection (dated by TCRdb to the late 2010s). Sequencer: Illumina HiSeq 1500. TCRdb redid the processing of the public reads, applying fastp at Q25 and MiXCR, and retained in-frame beta chains. CDR3 protein duplicates are merged, each entry listing the most common genes and DNA. Within this sample are 40,000 to 60,000 distinct CDR3 sequences, with about a fifth of them counted one time only. The ten most abundant clones make up about 87% of the sample. These receptors' targets are unknown. In light of the paper, this sample's treatment or condition label describes: in vitro stimulation with specific CMV peptide epitopes to enrich CMV-specific T cells. The source was CD8+ T cells from cultured PBMCs, collected from culture after CMV antigen stimulation. These receptors all come from a human donor in good health (CMV status not recorded). Some clones in this sample may be carry-over from other donors' samples.

This clonotype turned up a few times. The chain recombines TRBV7-9 with TRBJ2-3; D gene unclear. V lost 0 bases to trimming and J lost 2 bases, with 9 bases between them. CDR3 length equals 15 residues. Germline-derived CDR1 and CDR2 are SEHNR and FQNEAQ (reference sequence). CDR3 DNA: TGTGCCAGCAGCTTAGCGGGGTCGGCCACAGATACGCAGTATTTT. Translation gives CASSLAGSATDTQYF.

This clonotype has a handful of counts. This chain links TRBV6-6 with TRBJ2-7, with D maybe TRBD1 (6 bases). V was cut by 6 bases and J by 2 bases, with 14 bases left in between. From germline, CDR1 is MNHNY and CDR2 SVGAGI (reference sequence). This CDR3 spans 14 amino acids. Here the CDR3 DNA reads TGTGCCAGCAGCCCAAGGGGGAAGACCTACGAGCAGTACTTC. This gives the protein CASSPRGKTYEQYF.

The CDR3 sequence: CAGEGPGQYNEQFF. The CDR3 region has the DNA TGTGCCGGGGAGGGGCCGGGACAGTACAATGAGCAGTTCTTC. The rearrangement links TRBV11-2 to TRBJ2-1, with D perhaps being TRBD1 or TRBD2 (7 bases each). CDR1 and CDR2 from the germline V gene are SGHAT and FQNNGV. V was cut by 11 bases and J by 4 bases, with 18 bases left in between. CDR3 size: 14 residues.

V is TRBV28 and J is TRBJ1-1, with a tentative D call TRBD1 (5 bases). The CDR3 spans 12 residues. V lost 6 bases and J 7 bases, leaving 12 bases between the germline ends. Germline CDR1 is MDHEN and CDR2 is SYDVKM. The chain's CDR3 is CASRKGPVEAFF. The DNA for the CDR3 is TGTGCCAGCAGGAAGGGACCCGTTGAAGCTTTCTTT.

This clonotype was recorded a few times. The rearrangement joins TRBV6-1 to TRBJ2-2; TRBD2 aligns across 11 bases. CDR3 length: 21 residues. The germline gives CDR1 MNHNS, CDR2 SASEGT. The V segment lost 4 bases and the J segment 6 bases; nucleotides outside the gene matches: 22. Here the CDR3 DNA reads TGTGCCAGCAGTGCCCTGAGCCTAGCGGGAGGCAGTTGGAGCTCGGCCGGGGAGCTGTTTTTT. It is translated as CASSALSLAGGSWSSAGELFF.

Notes on this clonotype: The junction departs from germline at one end; a sequencing error may be responsible. The V and J genes are TRBV12-3 or TRBV12-4 and TRBJ2-1, with D possibly TRBD2 on 5 matching bases. The CDR3 consists of 16 residues. The CDR3 loop reads CGSSFLSERNYNEQFF. In nucleotides, the CDR3 is TGTGGCAGCAGTTTTCTTTCAGAGCGGAATTACAATGAGCAGTTCTTC.

This clonotype has just a few counts. The chain joins TRBV4-1 to TRBJ1-2; D may be TRBD1 (6 bases). The CDR3 has 15 amino acids. Germline values: CDR1 MGHRA, CDR2 YSYEKL. Between the trimmed V and J ends, which lost 0 bases and 2 bases, there was a span of 10 bases. The CDR3 DNA reads as TGCGCCAGCAGCCAAGATGTCAGGGGCAACTATGGCTACACCTTC. Translated: CASSQDVRGNYGYTF.

J is TRBJ2-7 and V is TRBV7-2, with D perhaps given as TRBD1 or TRBD2 (5 bases each). Trimming took 3 bases from V and 0 from J, leaving 9 bases between them. From germline, CDR1 is SGHTA and CDR2 FQGNSA. The CDR3 sequence is 14 residues long. The DNA for the CDR3 is TGTGCCAGCAGCTTCGCAGGGAGCTCCTACGAGCAGTACTTC. Translating it yields CASSFAGSSYEQYF.

This chain links TRBV7-8 with TRBJ2-6, with no clear D. Trimming took 1 base from V and 0 from J, leaving 16 bases between them. The CDR3 contains 19 residues. Germline CDR1 and CDR2: SGHVS and FQNEAQ. The DNA of the CDR3 is TGTGCCAGCAGCTTAGGGGCCGGGCTTCAAAGCTCTGGGGCCAACGTCCTGACTTTC. This encodes CASSLGAGLQSSGANVLTF.